The rows below give T cell receptor beta chains drawn from one sample of a study of human T cells and chemical hapten exposure. MiXCR, run by TCRdb on the RACE reads, gives a single entry per CDR3 protein. This sample yields some 380,000 distinct CDR3 sequences, of which approximately 5.1% are seen a single time; under 2.5% belongs to the top ten. The starting material was whole blood, obtained in connection with sensitization to the hapten diphenylcyclopropenone (DPC). The receptors were gathered from a woman aged 45-65 years with alopecia areata. Some clones in this sample may be carry-over from other donors' samples. Both conserved end residues are part of each CDR3. Fields, in order: V gene, clone size, J gene, D gene, CDR3 DNA, CDR3 protein. D genes are given only for firm matches. Clone size, where shown, is once, few, many, or a class for clones that have expanded.

TRBV5-5,-,TRBJ1-1,-,TGTGCCAGCAGCTTGGGCGATATGAACACTGAAGCTTTCTTT,CASSLGDMNTEAFF
TRBV11-2,many,TRBJ2-7,TRBD2,TGTGCCAGCAGCCCCATAAGCGGGGGTAGCTCCTACGAGCAGTACTTC,CASSPISGGSSYEQYF
TRBV5-4,few,TRBJ2-5,-,TGTGCCAGCAGCTTGGAGGTGGAAGAGACCCAGTACTTC,CASSLEVEETQYF
TRBV12-3/TRBV12-4,many,TRBJ2-1,-,TGTGCCAGCAGTTTAGCCACCGGCCCAGATGAGCAGTTCTTC,CASSLATGPDEQFF
TRBV18,many,TRBJ1-3,-,TGTGCCAGCTCACCATTGGGATCGGGGGTCGGAAACACCATATATTTT,CASSPLGSGVGNTIYF
TRBV5-1,few,TRBJ2-7,TRBD2,TGCGCCAGCGCGAGGGAGCGGGGGAGGTACGAGCAGTACTTC,CASARERGRYEQYF
TRBV6-2/TRBV6-3,many,TRBJ2-2,-,TGTGCCAGCAGCTACTATAGCGGTTCCACCGGGGAGCTGTTTTTT,CASSYYSGSTGELFF
TRBV5-1,many,TRBJ2-5,TRBD1,TGCGCCAGCAGCTGGGGGACAGGCGAGGAGACCCAGTACTTC,CASSWGTGEETQYF
TRBV20-1,-,TRBJ2-1,TRBD2,TGCAGTGCTAGAGATCCAGGACTAGCCTTATCCTACAATGAGCAGTTCTTC,CSARDPGLALSYNEQFF
TRBV7-2,-,TRBJ1-1,-,TGTGCCAGCAGCAAAGGACAGATGAACACTGAAGCTTTCTTT,CASSKGQMNTEAFF
TRBV7-2,many,TRBJ2-5,-,TGTGCCAGCAGCCCCCAGTGGCAAGAGACCCAGTACTTC,CASSPQWQETQYF
TRBV7-9,few,TRBJ2-3,-,TGTGCCAGCAGCTTAGCCCCCCATAGCACAGATACGCAGTATTTT,CASSLAPHSTDTQYF
TRBV11-2,many,TRBJ2-3,-,TGTGCCAGCAGCTTAGGGGCAGGACCGCAGTATTTT,CASSLGAGPQYF
TRBV7-2,many,TRBJ1-1,TRBD1,TGTGCCAGCACCCAGACAGGGAATAACACTGAAGCTTTCTTT,CASTQTGNNTEAFF
TRBV4-3,many,TRBJ2-1,-,TGCGCCAGCAGCCAGCACTACCGGGACCCGCAGTTCGATGAGCAGTTCTTC,CASSQHYRDPQFDEQFF
TRBV9,many,TRBJ2-3,-,TGTGCCAGCAGCCGCGAGGGACCGCGGGCGGATACGCAGTATTTT,CASSREGPRADTQYF
TRBV13,-,TRBJ2-7,TRBD1,TGTGCCAGCAGCTTAGTCGGGACAGGGTTCGAGCAGTACTTC,CASSLVGTGFEQYF
TRBV20-1,-,TRBJ1-4,-,TGCAGTGCGCCGAGCGGCCAGTCCAGTGAAAAACTGTTTTTT,CSAPSGQSSEKLFF
TRBV7-8,-,TRBJ1-1,-,TGTGCCAGCAGCTTAGAGCAGCCGCTTGAAGCTTTCTTT,CASSLEQPLEAFF
TRBV12-3/TRBV12-4,many,TRBJ2-7,-,TGTGCCAGCAGTCCGCTGGCGGGAAGGTCCTACGAGCAGTACTTC,CASSPLAGRSYEQYF
TRBV4-2,many,TRBJ2-1,-,TGTGCCAGCAGCCAAGACTCGGCTAATGAGCAGTTCTTC,CASSQDSANEQFF
TRBV5-6,many,TRBJ1-2,TRBD1,TGTGCCAGCAGCCTGAGGCAGGGGGAAGGCTACACCTTC,CASSLRQGEGYTF
TRBV20-1,-,TRBJ1-5,-,TGCAGTGCTATTCGTCCCAATCAGCCCCAGCATTTT,CSAIRPNQPQHF
TRBV5-8,many,TRBJ1-1,-,TGTGCCAGCAGCCCCCTGAGGGGGGTTGCGGACACTGAAGCTTTCTTT,CASSPLRGVADTEAFF
TRBV12-3/TRBV12-4,many,TRBJ1-1,-,TGTGCCAGCAGCCCGTGGGGGGTCACTGAAGCTTTCTTT,CASSPWGVTEAFF
TRBV3-1,many,TRBJ1-2,-,TGTGCCAGCAGCCCCGCCCCAGGAAACTATGGCTACACCTTC,CASSPAPGNYGYTF
TRBV30,many,TRBJ1-5,TRBD1,TGTGCCTGGAGTGTCCCTTCTCAGGGGGTAAGCAATCAGCCCCAGCATTTT,CAWSVPSQGVSNQPQHF
TRBV27,-,TRBJ2-7,-,TGTGCCAGCAGTGCAACAGGGGGGGTTTCGAAGCAGTACTTC,CASSATGGVSKQYF
TRBV11-2,many,TRBJ1-5,-,TGTGCCAGCAGCCACTTGGGAGGCAATCAGCCCCAGCATTTT,CASSHLGGNQPQHF
TRBV29-1,many,TRBJ1-1,TRBD1,TGCAGCGTTGTCGGGACAGGGATGAACACTGAAGCTTTCTTT,CSVVGTGMNTEAFF
TRBV5-4,-,TRBJ2-7,TRBD1,TGTGCCAGCGGGACAGACGGGCGGTACGAGCAGTACTTC,CASGTDGRYEQYF
TRBV7-9,few,TRBJ2-3,TRBD2,TGTGCCAGCAGCGTAAGCGGGGGGCTCTCAGATACGCAGTATTTT,CASSVSGGLSDTQYF
TRBV24-1,many,TRBJ2-5,TRBD2,TGTGCCACCAGTGAAAATCTAGCGGGAATCCAAGAGACCCAGTACTTC,CATSENLAGIQETQYF
TRBV18,once,TRBJ1-2,-,TGTGCCAGCTCACCGGGGAGCCAGTATGGCTACACCTTC,CASSPGSQYGYTF
TRBV2,few,TRBJ1-1,-,TGTGCCAGCATTGGGACCTCCTCGAACACTGAAGCTTTCTTT,CASIGTSSNTEAFF
TRBV7-2,few,TRBJ1-2,-,TGTGCCTCTTCTGGGCAGGGATATGGCTACACCTTC,CASSGQGYGYTF
TRBV29-1,few,TRBJ1-2,-,TGCAGCGTTTATGGGGGCAGGGATGGCTACACCTTC,CSVYGGRDGYTF
TRBV13,many,TRBJ1-2,-,TGTGCCAGCAGCATTCAAGGGGCGAGCTATGGCTACACCTTC,CASSIQGASYGYTF
TRBV25-1,many,TRBJ2-3,-,TGTGCCAGCAGTCCCGGGTATCCCCGGAATACGCAGTATTTT,CASSPGYPRNTQYF
TRBV29-1,many,TRBJ2-3,TRBD2,TGCAGCGTTAGCGGGGGGGGAATCGATACGCAGTATTTT,CSVSGGGIDTQYF
TRBV6-1,few,TRBJ1-2,-,TGTGCCAGCAGTGAAGGATTCATGGAGGGCCTTAACTATGGCTACACCTTC,CASSEGFMEGLNYGYTF
TRBV5-1,-,TRBJ2-5,-,TGCGCCAGCAGCTTGGACAGCCGCCAAGAGACCCAGTACTTC,CASSLDSRQETQYF
TRBV7-6,many,TRBJ1-3,-,TGTGCCAGCAGCCCAGGGGTTGGAAACACCATATATTTT,CASSPGVGNTIYF
TRBV9,many,TRBJ1-1,-,TGTGCCAGCAGCGCCGATAGGGCTTTCTTT,CASSADRAFF
TRBV24-1,-,TRBJ1-5,-,TGTGCCAGGGAAGAGAGGACAGCTCATAGCAATCAGCCCCAGCATTTT,CAREERTAHSNQPQHF
TRBV29-1,many,TRBJ1-2,-,TGCAGCGTTGAGCATCTTCAGGGATACTATGGCTACACCTTC,CSVEHLQGYYGYTF
TRBV5-1,few,TRBJ2-5,-,TGCGCCAGCAGCTTGGGGGGCCTGGACGGGGGAGCCCAGTACTTC,CASSLGGLDGGAQYF
TRBV6-2/TRBV6-3,-,TRBJ1-2,TRBD1,TGTGCCAGCAGTTACTTTCCGGGACAGGGAAACTATGGCTACACCTTC,CASSYFPGQGNYGYTF
TRBV9,many,TRBJ1-1,-,TGTGCCAGCAGCGTAGGTGGGGGGGAGGAGACTGAAGCTTTCTTT,CASSVGGGEETEAFF
TRBV4-3,-,TRBJ2-3,TRBD2,TGCGCCAGCAGCCGAGCCATACCCGGACTAGCGGAGGCCGGCACAGATACGCAGTATTTT,CASSRAIPGLAEAGTDTQYF
TRBV27,many,TRBJ1-2,-,TGTGCCAGCGGATCCCTAGACAGGACGAGAGAAGGCTACACCTTC,CASGSLDRTREGYTF
TRBV10-3,-,TRBJ2-3,TRBD1,TGTGCCATCAGTGGCTGGGACAGCGAAACTAGCACAGATACGCAGTATTTT,CAISGWDSETSTDTQYF
TRBV20-1,-,TRBJ2-1,TRBD2,TGCAGTGCCCCCGTAAGGAGCGGGAGGGCCGGGGAGCAGTTCTTC,CSAPVRSGRAGEQFF
TRBV30,many,TRBJ1-3,-,TGTGCCTGGAGTGCACAGGGAAACACCATATATTTT,CAWSAQGNTIYF
TRBV12-3/TRBV12-4,many,TRBJ2-1,-,TGTGCCAGCAGCCTAACTAGTGTTGATGAGCAGTTCTTC,CASSLTSVDEQFF
TRBV9,-,TRBJ1-1,TRBD1,TGTGCCAGCAGCCCTCTAACAGGGGTGAACACTGAAGCTTTCTTT,CASSPLTGVNTEAFF